Sequencing of this T cell receptor beta chain was carried out in a study of T cells in Graves' hyperthyroidism and ophthalmopathy. What was amplified from RNA transcripts were TCR beta CDR3 regions. HTBI primers were used for first-round RT-PCR of the TCR CDR3. TCRdb processed the multiplex PCR reads anew with MiXCR; each CDR3 protein has one entry. The sample consists of about 640,000 distinct CDR3 sequences, 40% to 55% of them appearing once. In this sample, this clonotype turned up many times. The germline gives CDR1 LNHDA, CDR2 SQIVND (reference sequence). V lost 5 bases to trimming and J lost 3 bases, with 11 bases between them. This CDR3 region has 13 residues. Not enrolled were patients with uncontrolled infection, other autoimmune disease, pregnancy or lactation. Diagnoses were made from clinical symptoms, serum measures (thyroxine and TRAb), thyroid ultrasound and orbital computed tomography.

Specimen: peripheral blood or thyroid tissue (not recorded which). The sequence derives from an adult man with Graves' disease, either hyperthyroidism or ophthalmopathy (not recorded which). The chain has TRBV19 and TRBJ2-7; D might be TRBD2 (5 bases). The CDR3 region has the DNA TGTGCCAGTAGTGCCGGACTTTACTACGAGCAGTACTTC. Translation gives CASSAGLYYEQYF. Full variable domain (rest looked up from reference TRBV19 and TRBJ2-7): DGGITQSPKYLFRKEGQNVTLSCEQNLNHDAMYWYRQDPGQGLRLIYYSQIVNDFQKGDIAEGYSVSREKKESFPLTVTSAQKNPTAFYLCASSAGLYYEQYFGPGTRLTVT.